These T cell receptor beta chains were read from a single sample in a study of human T cells and chemical hapten exposure. TCRdb redid the calling of the RACE reads with MiXCR, one entry per CDR3 protein. The table includes 82,000 or so distinct CDR3 sequences, approximately 12% detected once. Sequencing was performed on whole blood, taken in connection with sensitization to the hapten diphenylcyclopropenone (DPC). The receptors shown here come from a woman between 45 and 60 years old with alopecia areata. Some clones in this sample may be carry-over from other donors' samples. The CDR3 runs from the conserved cysteine through the conserved F or W. The D gene is left open where the match is weak. Where a row states a size, it is once, few, many or the class of an expanded clone; other rows omit it.

>TRBV30|NA|TRBJ2-5|few
CAWSAGEGQETQYF
TGTGCCTGGAGCGCAGGGGAGGGCCAAGAGACCCAGTACTTC
>TRBV3-1|TRBD1|TRBJ1-2|few
CASSHRDRANGYTF
TGTGCCAGCAGCCACCGGGACAGGGCGAATGGCTACACCTTC
>TRBV7-8|TRBD2|TRBJ2-1|few
CASSLARTSGRGEQFF
TGTGCCAGCAGCTTAGCCCGGACTAGCGGGAGGGGTGAGCAGTTCTTC
>TRBV5-4|NA|TRBJ1-1|many
CASSRRGVNTEAFF
TGTGCCAGCAGCAGAAGGGGGGTGAACACTGAAGCTTTCTTT
>TRBV27|NA|TRBJ2-6|NA
CASRPYTGSGANVLTF
TGTGCCAGCAGACCCTACACAGGGTCTGGGGCCAACGTCCTGACTTTC
>TRBV3-1|NA|TRBJ1-4|NA
CASSPPRNEKLFF
TGTGCCAGCAGCCCCCCAAGGAATGAAAAACTGTTTTTT
>TRBV28|TRBD2|TRBJ2-7|NA
CASSPSGRATYEQYF
TGTGCCAGCAGCCCTAGCGGGAGGGCCACGTACGAGCAGTACTTC
>TRBV27|NA|TRBJ1-1|few
CASSSPGGGTEAFF
TGTGCCAGCAGTTCTCCCGGCGGGGGCACTGAAGCTTTCTTT
>TRBV19|NA|TRBJ2-3|NA
CASTNPGDGTDTQYF
TGTGCCAGTACGAACCCCGGAGATGGCACAGATACGCAGTATTTT
>TRBV19|NA|TRBJ2-3|NA
CASSALGGITDTQYF
TGTGCCAGTAGTGCTCTAGGAGGAATCACAGATACGCAGTATTTT
>TRBV6-2/TRBV6-3|NA|TRBJ1-1|few
CASSSRTGNTEAFF
TGTGCCAGCAGTAGCCGGACGGGGAACACTGAAGCTTTCTTT
>TRBV14|NA|TRBJ2-3|many
CASSHPANPSTDTQYF
TGTGCCAGCAGCCACCCGGCTAACCCTAGCACAGATACGCAGTATTTT
>TRBV29-1|NA|TRBJ2-7|NA
CSISSGSYEQYF
TGCAGTATTTCTTCGGGGTCCTACGAGCAGTACTTC
>TRBV18|TRBD2|TRBJ2-3|few
CASSQTSGSVDTQYF
TGTGCCAGCTCCCAAACTAGCGGGAGCGTCGATACGCAGTATTTT
>TRBV7-9|NA|TRBJ1-1|few
CASSLEGRKNTEAFF
TGTGCCAGCAGCTTAGAGGGGAGAAAGAACACTGAAGCTTTCTTT
>TRBV3-1|NA|TRBJ1-1|many
CASSRTVNTEAFF
TGTGCCAGCAGCCGGACGGTGAACACTGAAGCTTTCTTT
>TRBV6-1|TRBD2|TRBJ2-3|many
CASSRDYATDTQYF
TGTGCCAGCTCCCGGGACTACGCCACAGATACGCAGTATTTT
>TRBV5-8|NA|TRBJ2-3|many
CASSFTGLSTDTQYF
TGTGCCAGCAGCTTCACGGGCCTAAGCACAGATACGCAGTATTTT
>TRBV21-1|NA|TRBJ1-1|few
CASSSDRLSQIVAFF
TGTGCCAGCAGCTCGGACAGGCTGTCGCAGATCGTAGCTTTCTTT
>TRBV19|TRBD1|TRBJ1-5|many
CASSGQGDNQPQHF
TGTGCCAGTTCCGGACAGGGGGACAATCAGCCCCAGCATTTT
>TRBV11-2|NA|TRBJ2-7|many
CASSSFTPTYEQYF
TGTGCCAGCAGCTCCTTTACACCAACCTACGAGCAGTACTTC
>TRBV24-1|NA|TRBJ1-5|NA
CATSPSGLSNQPQHF
TGTGCCACCAGCCCCAGTGGGTTGAGCAATCAGCCCCAGCATTTT
>TRBV9|NA|TRBJ1-6|few
CASSVASGGNSPLHF
TGTGCCAGCAGCGTAGCGTCCGGGGGCAATTCACCCCTCCACTTT
>TRBV5-4|NA|TRBJ1-4|few
CASSLGRSDEKLFF
TGTGCCAGCAGCTTGGGGCGGTCTGATGAAAAACTGTTTTTT
>TRBV12-3/TRBV12-4|NA|TRBJ1-6|many
CASSLEARNNSPLHF
TGTGCCAGCAGTTTAGAGGCCAGAAACAATTCACCCCTCCACTTT
>TRBV20-1|NA|TRBJ1-2|many
CSARGGRRSPISNYGYTF
TGCAGTGCTAGAGGGGGACGCCGGAGCCCTATCTCTAACTATGGCTACACCTTC
>TRBV29-1|NA|TRBJ2-5|many
CSVSLAQETQYF
TGCAGCGTTTCGCTAGCCCAAGAGACCCAGTACTTC
>TRBV18|NA|TRBJ2-5|many
CASSLTQETQYF
TGTGCCAGCTCACTCACCCAAGAGACCCAGTACTTC
>TRBV28|NA|TRBJ2-7|few
CASSTGGYEQYF
TGTGCCAGCAGTACCGGAGGGTACGAGCAGTACTTC
>TRBV7-9|NA|TRBJ2-2|many
CASSLATGELFF
TGTGCCAGCAGTCTAGCTACCGGGGAGCTGTTTTTT
>TRBV6-5|NA|TRBJ1-6|NA
CASSYSTIGGSYNSPLHF
TGTGCCAGCAGTTACTCGACTATTGGGGGCTCCTATAATTCACCCCTCCACTTT
>TRBV12-3/TRBV12-4|NA|TRBJ1-5|few
CASSLGGQPINQPQHF
TGTGCCAGCAGTTTAGGTGGGCAGCCGATCAATCAGCCCCAGCATTTT
>TRBV18|NA|TRBJ2-1|many
CASSPPGIDEQFF
TGTGCCAGCTCACCACCGGGGATAGATGAGCAGTTCTTC
>TRBV3-1|TRBD2|TRBJ2-1|few
CASSQGGGPVSYNEQFF
TGTGCCAGCAGCCAAGGGGGAGGGCCGGTTTCCTACAATGAGCAGTTCTTC
>TRBV5-1|TRBD2|TRBJ2-2|many
CASTGITGLAANTGELFF
TGCGCCAGCACCGGGATCACGGGACTAGCGGCTAACACCGGGGAGCTGTTTTTT
>TRBV25-1|NA|TRBJ2-5|many
CASGLQTQYF
TGTGCCAGCGGTTTGCAGACCCAGTACTTC
>TRBV5-5|NA|TRBJ2-3|many
CASSVDGILIDTQYF
TGTGCCAGCAGCGTGGACGGTATTCTAATCGATACGCAGTATTTT
>TRBV6-6|NA|TRBJ1-2|many
CASSYSSGANYGYTF
TGTGCCAGCAGTTACTCTAGCGGAGCTAACTATGGCTACACCTTC
>TRBV20-1|NA|TRBJ1-1|once
CSANLWGMNTEAFF
TGCAGTGCTAACCTGTGGGGAATGAACACTGAAGCTTTCTTT
>TRBV12-3/TRBV12-4|NA|TRBJ1-2|NA
CASSSRTNYGYTF
TGTGCCAGCAGTTCCCGCACTAACTATGGCTACACCTTC
>TRBV20-1|NA|TRBJ1-2|many
CSASLGLDYYGYTF
TGCAGTGCTAGTTTGGGCCTGGATTACTATGGCTACACCTTC
>TRBV5-1|NA|TRBJ2-1|few
CASSLGTEEQFF
TGCGCCAGCAGCTTGGGAACGGAAGAGCAGTTCTTC
>TRBV7-8|NA|TRBJ1-2|NA
CASSLASGAGYTF
TGTGCCAGCAGCTTAGCTAGCGGGGCTGGCTACACCTTC
>TRBV20-1|NA|TRBJ1-4|few
CSARRISGEKLFF
TGCAGTGCTAGACGAATAAGTGGCGAAAAACTGTTTTTT
>TRBV11-2|NA|TRBJ1-3|many
CASSLREIDSNSGNTIYF
TGTGCCAGCAGCTTAAGAGAGATAGATTCGAACTCTGGAAACACCATATATTTT
>TRBV20-1|NA|TRBJ2-1|NA
CSARGPTYNEQFF
TGCAGTGCCCGCGGGCCCACCTACAATGAGCAGTTCTTC
>TRBV30|TRBD1|TRBJ2-7|few
CAWKPGTGTYEQYF
TGTGCCTGGAAACCCGGGACAGGGACCTACGAGCAGTACTTC
>TRBV3-1|NA|TRBJ2-1|many
CASSQLSGFVNIGQFF
TGTGCCAGCAGCCAACTATCCGGGTTCGTCAACATTGGACAGTTCTTC
>TRBV7-9|NA|TRBJ1-2|few
CASSLQGAQGYYGYTF
TGTGCCAGCAGCCTACAAGGAGCACAGGGTTACTATGGCTACACCTTC
>TRBV6-5|NA|TRBJ2-3|few
CASSILGEPTDTQYF
TGTGCCAGCAGTATCCTTGGGGAGCCCACAGATACGCAGTATTTT
>TRBV20-1|TRBD2|TRBJ2-7|many
CSAHSGVPPWEQYF
TGCAGTGCACATAGCGGGGTCCCCCCTTGGGAGCAGTACTTC
>TRBV12-3/TRBV12-4|TRBD2|TRBJ2-2|many
CASSFGLAGGAGELFF
TGTGCCAGCAGTTTCGGCCTAGCGGGAGGGGCCGGGGAGCTGTTTTTT
>TRBV7-9|NA|TRBJ2-7|few
CASSPSTSSYEQYF
TGTGCCAGCAGCCCGTCAACTAGCTCCTACGAGCAGTACTTC
>TRBV27|NA|TRBJ1-6|many
CASSLVSLYSPLHF
TGTGCCAGCAGTTTAGTGTCACTTTATTCACCCCTCCACTTT
>TRBV11-2|TRBD1|TRBJ1-4|many
CASSGDRGSNEKLFF
TGTGCCAGCAGCGGGGACAGGGGATCAAATGAAAAACTGTTTTTT
>TRBV29-1|TRBD1|TRBJ2-7|many
CSVEPDRNRGSEQYF
TGCAGCGTTGAACCGGACAGGAACCGGGGAAGCGAGCAGTACTTC
>TRBV24-1|TRBD1|TRBJ2-2|NA
CATSLTGPNTGELFF
TGTGCCACCAGTCTGACAGGGCCAAACACCGGGGAGCTGTTTTTT
>TRBV30|NA|TRBJ2-7|NA
CAWSDRGWEQYF
TGTGCCTGGTCGGACCGGGGATGGGAGCAGTACTTC
>TRBV29-1|NA|TRBJ2-3|NA
CSVDLDRDWTGTDTQYF
TGCAGCGTTGATTTGGATAGGGATTGGACAGGCACAGATACGCAGTATTTT
>TRBV7-9|NA|TRBJ1-4|NA
CASSLAGRGDNEKLFF
TGTGCCAGCAGCTTAGCGGGTCGGGGTGATAATGAAAAACTGTTTTTT